The entry that follows covers one TCR beta chain sequence. Its target is not known. CDR3 length: 15 amino acids. Germline CDR1 and CDR2: DFQATT and SNEGSKA (reference sequence). V was trimmed by 4 bases and J by 4 bases, leaving 19 bases between them. The sample is drawn from a study of T-cell memory formation after mild COVID-19. Turning to the study itself: Largely, TCR clusters stayed within a single donor. The study's findings and limits: Prior to infection, memory already included some responding clones, suggesting cross-reactive memory joined. The authors left the SARS-CoV-2 specificity of second-wave clones peaking on day 37 unconfirmed.

MiXCR, applied by TCRdb to the 5' RACE reads, yields one record per CDR3 protein. Found here are approximately 250,000 distinct CDR3 sequences, around 15% of them singletons; the top ten hold roughly 20%. This rearrangement joins TRBV20-1 to TRBJ1-2; possibly TRBD1 for D (5 bases). This clonotype originated in a man between 18 and 29 years old who had mild COVID-19 (a few samples of this study predate the infection). Cell type and time point are not known. The sample taken for sequencing was PBMCs or a T cell subset sorted from them (not recorded which). CDR3 amino acids: CSAISGQGGGYGYTF. The CDR3 coding sequence is TGCAGTGCTATCTCGGGGCAGGGCGGAGGCTATGGCTACACCTTC.